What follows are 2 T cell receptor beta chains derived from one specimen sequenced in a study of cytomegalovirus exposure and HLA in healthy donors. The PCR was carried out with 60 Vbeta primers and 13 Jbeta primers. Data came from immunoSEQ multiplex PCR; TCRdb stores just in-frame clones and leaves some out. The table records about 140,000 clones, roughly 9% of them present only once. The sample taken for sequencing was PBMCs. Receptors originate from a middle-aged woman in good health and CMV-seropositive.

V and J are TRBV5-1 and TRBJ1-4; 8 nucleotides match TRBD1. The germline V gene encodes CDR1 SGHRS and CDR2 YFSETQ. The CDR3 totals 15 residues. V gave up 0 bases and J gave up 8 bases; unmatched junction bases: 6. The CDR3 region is CASSLDGQGGEKLFF. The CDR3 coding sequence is TGCGCCAGCAGCTTGGATGGACAGGGAGGAGAAAAACTGTTTTTT.

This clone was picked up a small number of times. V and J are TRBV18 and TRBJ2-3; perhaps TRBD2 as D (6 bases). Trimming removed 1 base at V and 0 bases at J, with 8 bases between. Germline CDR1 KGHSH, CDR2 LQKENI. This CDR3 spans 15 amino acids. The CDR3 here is CASSPLAGSTDTQYF. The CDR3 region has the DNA TGTGCCAGCTCACCACTGGCGGGGAGCACAGATACGCAGTATTTT.